Shown below are 18 T cell receptor beta chains from a single sample sequenced in a study of blood T cell repertoires in COVID-19. Assay: immunoSEQ multiplex PCR; the TCRdb copy retains only in-frame clones and omits some. Of tens of thousands of clones in the sample, around 90% were seen once. The sequencing input was peripheral blood. These TCRs come from an elderly woman with acute or convalescent COVID-19.

V usage is TRBV5-1 and J usage is TRBJ1-3; 8 bases align to TRBD1. This CDR3 contains 17 residues. The germline V gene has CDR1 SGHRS and CDR2 YFSETQ. V was pared by 3 bases and J by 0 bases, with 8 bases of the junction left unmatched. This CDR3 reads CASSSGQGAVSGNTIYF. CDR3 in DNA: TGCGCCAGCAGCTCCGGGCAGGGGGCCGTCTCTGGAAACACCATATATTTT.

The chain has TRBV4-1 and TRBJ2-7; TRBD2 is a possible D gene (5 bases). CDR1 is MGHRA and CDR2 is YSYEKL in the germline V gene. V gave up 10 bases and J gave up 2 bases, with 18 bases separating them. The CDR3 runs to 14 residues. The CDR3 spells CATGSGLVPYEQYV. The CDR3 nucleotides are TGCGCCACCGGTTCGGGGTTGGTGCCCTACGAGCAGTACGTC.

The chain is built from TRBV30 and TRBJ1-1; TRBD1 is a possible D gene (5 bases). Germline loops: CDR1 GTSNPN, CDR2 SVGIG (reference sequence). The CDR3 runs 13 residues. The ends were cut back, 2 bases at V and 4 bases at J, with 11 bases in the middle. The CDR3 sequence: CAWSPGRGTEAFF. The DNA of the CDR3 is TGTGCCTGGAGTCCGGGGCGGGGCACTGAAGCTTTCTTT.

The chain combines TRBV11-2 with TRBJ2-4; 7 nucleotides align to TRBD2. The germline CDR1 and CDR2 sequences are SGHAT and FQNNGV. The V and J ends lost 5 bases and 2 bases, in that order; junction bases with no gene match: 9. The CDR3 has 16 residues. The CDR3 loop is CASSTRLAGSKNIQYF. The CDR3 nucleotides read TGTGCCAGCAGCACCCGACTAGCTGGGTCCAAAAACATTCAGTACTTC.

V and J are TRBV29-1 and TRBJ2-1; perhaps TRBD2 as D (5 bases). Trimming took off 8 bases at V and 9 bases at J, with 17 bases between the two ends. The CDR3 length is 12 residues. CDR1 SQVTM and CDR2 ANQGSEA come from the germline V gene. The CDR3 DNA follows: TGCAGCAAGAGGGCGCCTGCGGGTGAGCAGTTCTTC. Amino acid sequence: CSKRAPAGEQFF.

The chain employs TRBV5-1 and TRBJ2-1, with TRBD2 as a possible D gene (6 bases). CDR3 length: 16 residues. Germline loops: CDR1 SGHRS, CDR2 YFSETQ. Between the trimmed V and J ends, which lost 0 bases and 2 bases, there was a span of 12 bases. CDR3 nucleotides: TGCGCCAGCAGCTTGGTGGCCGGGGGAACCTACAATGAGCAGTTCTTC. Translated, it gives CASSLVAGGTYNEQFF.

V usage is TRBV28 and J usage is TRBJ1-3, with a weak D call TRBD1 (6 bases). The CDR3 sequence is 15 residues long. Germline V lookup: CDR1 MDHEN, CDR2 SYDVKM. Deletions cut 6 bases from V and 3 bases from J, with 15 bases between. Here the CDR3 reads CASSSPGQHGNTIYF. DNA of the CDR3: TGTGCCAGCAGCTCGCCTGGACAGCATGGAAACACCATATATTTT.

The chain couples TRBV18 to TRBJ1-2, with TRBD1 matching over 7 bases. Unmatched junction bases numbered 12, after V lost 4 bases and J lost 7 bases. Germline CDR1 KGHSH, CDR2 LQKENI. CDR3 size: 15 residues. The CDR3 spells CASSLKSTGQIGYTF. As DNA, the CDR3 is TGTGCCAGCTCACTTAAGTCGACAGGGCAAATTGGCTACACCTTC.

The J gene is TRBJ2-2, the V gene TRBV10-2; possibly TRBD2 for D (5 bases). The CDR3 spans 16 residues. Germline CDR1 is WSHSY and CDR2 is SAAADI. Trimming took 3 bases from V and 0 from J, leaving 11 bases between them. In DNA form, the CDR3 reads TGCGCCAGCAGTGAAGCGGCAGATGCGAACACCGGGGAGCTGTTTTTT. It is translated as CASSEAADANTGELFF.

CDR3: CSGGTGWNEQFF. CDR3 DNA sequence: TGCAGCGGAGGGACAGGGTGGAATGAGCAGTTCTTC. The chain combines TRBV29-1 with TRBJ2-1; TRBD1 matches 9 bases. Losses at the gene ends were 7 bases for V and 7 bases for J; bases not matched to a gene: 5. CDR3 length: 12 amino acids. CDR1 and CDR2 (germline): SQVTM, ANQGSEA.

The chain uses TRBV5-4 and TRBJ1-2; 8 bases line up with TRBD1. The V gene end was trimmed by 0 bases and the J gene end by 8 bases; junction bases not matched to a gene: 15. The CDR3 loop spans 17 amino acids. Germline V CDR1 and CDR2: SGHNT, YYREEE (reference sequence). The CDR3 region is CASSLAGQGFPLGGYTF. The CDR3 coding sequence is TGTGCCAGCAGCTTGGCCGGACAGGGCTTTCCATTGGGCGGCTACACCTTC. The full variable domain, with the rest looked up from reference TRBV5-4 and TRBJ1-2, is ETGVTQSPTHLIKTRGQQVTLRCSSQSGHNTVSWYQQALGQGPQFIFQYYREEENGRGNFPPRFSGLQFPNYSSELNVNALELDDSALYLCASSLAGQGFPLGGYTFGSGTRLTVV.

The rearrangement uses TRBV7-2 and TRBJ2-6, with D possibly TRBD1 on 5 matching bases. With 10 bases removed from V and 4 bases from J, the gap between germline ends came to 14 bases. Looked up from germline, CDR1 is SGHTA and CDR2 is FQGNSA. This CDR3 is built from 14 residues. CDR3 region: CANQGPGGANVLTF. DNA of the CDR3: TGTGCCAACCAGGGTCCGGGCGGGGCCAACGTCCTGACTTTC.

This clone was found once. This chain links TRBV6-4 with TRBJ2-3, with TRBD1 matching 7 bases. Germline V lookup: CDR1 MRHNA, CDR2 SNTAGT. The J segment lost 2 bases and the V segment lost 4 bases, leaving 6 bases of the junction unmatched. CDR3 length: 15 residues. The CDR3 nucleotides read TGTGCCAGCAGTGCCCAGACAGGGCCCACAGATACGCAGTATTTT. This encodes CASSAQTGPTDTQYF.

The rearrangement joins TRBV19 to TRBJ1-6; D possibly corresponds to TRBD1 (5 bases). The CDR3 is made up of 16 amino acids. Germline CDR1 LNHDA, CDR2 SQIVND (reference sequence). V lost 4 bases and J 7 bases, leaving 17 bases between the germline ends. The chain's CDR3 is CASSTGGGGFNSPLHF. As DNA, the CDR3 is TGTGCCAGTAGTACTGGCGGGGGAGGGTTCAATTCACCCCTCCACTTT.

The V call is TRBV6-7, the J call TRBJ1-1, with a weak D call TRBD1 (5 bases). TRBV6-7 is filed as an ORF, its function uncertain. The CDR3 spans 11 residues. Deletions cut 7 bases from V and 10 bases from J, with 13 bases between. The DNA for the CDR3 is TGTGCCAGCACCCACCCGGGGGGAGCTTTCTTT. Translating gives CASTHPGGAFF.

The V gene is TRBV6-6, the J gene TRBJ2-1, with 12 bases fitting TRBD2. V shed 5 bases, J shed 9 bases, and the junction held 14 bases outside the gene matches. Germline CDR1 MNHNY, CDR2 SVGAGI (reference sequence). The CDR3 totals 17 residues. The CDR3 region is CASSRIHSSGGEGEQFF. The CDR3 bases are TGTGCCAGCAGTCGGATCCATTCTAGCGGGGGGGAAGGTGAGCAGTTCTTC.

V usage is TRBV10-1 and J usage is TRBJ1-3; D is unresolved. The germline CDR1 and CDR2 sequences are WNHNN and SYGVQD (reference sequence). V was clipped by 2 bases and J by 2 bases, with 7 bases between them. This CDR3 contains 14 residues. The CDR3 region is CASSEGSTGNTIYF. The CDR3 bases are TGCGCCAGCAGTGAGGGCAGTACTGGAAACACCATATATTTT.

V gene TRBV28 combines with J gene TRBJ2-7; 8 nucleotides match TRBD1. The CDR3 runs 15 residues. V trimming: 4 bases; J trimming: 4 bases; junction bases outside the gene matches: 9. From germline, CDR1 is MDHEN and CDR2 SYDVKM. The CDR3 bases are TGTGCCAGCAGTTCCTCCGGGACAGGCGATTACGAGCAGTACGTC. It translates to CASSSSGTGDYEQYV.